This entry lists 8 T cell receptor beta chains sequenced from one sample in a study of patients and donors after allogeneic stem cell transplantation. TCRdb processed the RT-PCR reads anew with MiXCR; each CDR3 protein has one entry. The sample holds more than 150,000 distinct CDR3 sequences, about 24% seen once. Sequencing input: blood, either unsorted or a sorted T cell fraction (not recorded which). These receptors all come from a human donor who was either an allogeneic HSCT recipient or a stem cell or donor lymphocyte infusion donor (not recorded which). It is not recorded whose cells these are; they may come from a transplant donor.

J is TRBJ1-3 and V is TRBV5-1, with 8 bases matching TRBD1. Germline V gene data show CDR1 as SGHRS and CDR2 as YFSETQ. The V and J ends lost 3 bases and 4 bases, in that order; junction bases with no gene match: 6. This CDR3 is 15 amino acids long. The CDR3 sequence: CASSSTGDKGNTIYF. CDR3 in DNA: TGCGCCAGCAGCTCGACAGGGGATAAGGGAAACACCATATATTTT. The full variable domain, with the rest looked up from reference TRBV5-1 and TRBJ1-3, is KAGVTQTPRYLIKTRGQQVTLSCSPISGHRSVSWYQQTPGQGLQFLFEYFSETQRNKGNFPGRFSGRQFSNSRSEMNVSTLELGDSALYLCASSSTGDKGNTIYFGEGSWLTVV.

This clonotype turned up a few times. V and J are TRBV6-4 and TRBJ2-7; 10 bases are a match to TRBD2. V lost 3 bases, J lost 2 bases, and 19 bases stayed unmatched. Looked up from germline, CDR1 is MRHNA and CDR2 is SNTAGT. This CDR3 has 20 residues. Here the CDR3 DNA reads TGTGCCAGCAGTGAGAGTCTGATAGGGAGGAGCGGGAGGGTTACCTACGAGCAGTACTTC. Its protein product is CASSESLIGRSGRVTYEQYF.

J is TRBJ2-1 and V is TRBV20-1; 14 nucleotides align to TRBD2. J was trimmed by 5 bases and V by 5 bases; bases with no gene match: 5. This CDR3 contains 15 residues. Germline CDR1 is DFQATT and CDR2 is SNEGSKA (reference sequence). In nucleotides, the CDR3 is TGCAGTGCTCAGCCGGGACTAGCGGGAGACAATGAGCAGTTCTTC. Translating gives CSAQPGLAGDNEQFF.

The rearrangement links TRBV20-1 to TRBJ1-5; 7 nucleotides align to TRBD1. The junction had 9 bases not matched to a gene; V was cut back by 3 bases and J by 4 bases. Germline V gene sequence: CDR1 DFQATT, CDR2 SNEGSKA (reference sequence). This CDR3 comprises 15 residues. The CDR3 spells CSASWQGGTNQPQHF. Here the CDR3 DNA reads TGCAGTGCTAGTTGGCAGGGGGGAACTAATCAGCCCCAGCATTTT.

The chain couples TRBV19 to TRBJ2-5; a possible D gene is TRBD2 (6 bases). CDR1 and CDR2 from the germline V gene are LNHDA and SQIVND (reference sequence). The ends were cut back, 3 bases at V and 5 bases at J, with 13 bases in the middle. CDR3 length equals 14 residues. CDR3 amino acids: CASSIEEGMETQYF. The DNA of the CDR3 is TGTGCCAGTAGTATTGAGGAGGGTATGGAGACCCAGTACTTC.

This clonotype showed up just a few times. J is TRBJ1-1 and V is TRBV7-8, with D hard to call. CDR1 and CDR2 from the germline V gene are SGHVS and FQNEAQ. The CDR3 length is 18 residues. Trimming took off 1 base at V and 3 bases at J, with 21 bases between the two ends. The CDR3 loop is CASSLGPQVTVSDTEAFF. The CDR3 coding sequence is TGTGCCAGCAGCTTAGGACCGCAGGTAACGGTATCGGACACTGAAGCTTTCTTT.

This chain connects TRBV28 to TRBJ2-5; tentative D call: TRBD1 (6 bases). The CDR3 loop spans 16 amino acids. V lost 6 bases, J lost 2 bases, and 19 bases lay in between. CDR1 is MDHEN and CDR2 is SYDVKM in the germline V gene. CDR3 sequence reads: CASSPTVTGSQETQYF. The DNA of the CDR3 is TGTGCCAGCAGCCCCACCGTAACAGGGTCTCAAGAGACCCAGTACTTC.

The chain joins TRBV6-5 to TRBJ1-1; 7 bases line up with TRBD1. The CDR3 loop spans 15 amino acids. The ends lost 2 bases at V and 3 bases at J; junction bases unmatched: 6. Germline V gives CDR1 MNHEY, CDR2 SVGAGI. Written as DNA, the CDR3 is TGTGCCAGCAGTTACGAAAGACAGGGCTACACTGAAGCTTTCTTT. The encoded protein is CASSYERQGYTEAFF.